The 19 T cell receptor beta chains in this list originate from one sample, sequenced in a study of cytomegalovirus exposure and HLA in healthy donors. The PCR was carried out with 60 Vbeta primers and 13 Jbeta primers. Generated by immunoSEQ multiplex PCR, the TCRdb table keeps only in-frame clones and is missing some. There are about 200,000 clones in the sample; 9.5% to 15% occur only once, and about 8% lies in the top ten. The sequenced sample was PBMCs. The receptor source for this set is a man in his fifties or sixties in good health and CMV-seropositive.

V and J are TRBV5-6 and TRBJ1-5; D may be TRBD1 (5 bases). V was clipped by 3 bases and J by 3 bases, with 7 bases between them. The CDR3 runs to 13 residues. CDR1 is SGHDT and CDR2 is YYEEEE in the germline V gene. The chain's CDR3 is CASSWGVNQPQHF. CDR3 DNA sequence: TGTGCCAGCAGCTGGGGGGTCAATCAGCCCCAGCATTTT. Combining the CDR3 with reference TRBV5-6 and TRBJ1-5 gives the whole variable domain DAGVTQSPTHLIKTRGQQVTLRCSPKSGHDTVSWYQQALGQGPQFIFQYYEEEERQRGNFPDRFSGHQFPNYSSELNVNALLLGDSALYLCASSWGVNQPQHFGDGTRLSIL.

This clone showed up just a few times. The rearrangement joins TRBV4-1 to TRBJ1-2; 8 nucleotides line up with TRBD1. V gave up 3 bases and J gave up 6 bases; unmatched junction bases: 12. CDR1 and CDR2 from the germline V gene are MGHRA and YSYEKL. CDR3 length: 16 amino acids. CDR3 nucleotides: TGCGCCAGCAGCCATGAGGACAGGGATTTGCCCAATGGCTACACCTTC. Protein sequence: CASSHEDRDLPNGYTF.

The chain couples TRBV7-2 to TRBJ2-7; D remains ambiguous. V lost 0 bases and J 2 bases, leaving 5 bases between the germline ends. Germline V CDR1 and CDR2: SGHTA, FQGNSA. The CDR3 loop spans 13 amino acids. The CDR3 DNA reads TGTGCCAGCAGCTTAGCACAGACCTACGAGCAGTACTTC. Encoded protein: CASSLAQTYEQYF.

V usage is TRBV19 and J usage is TRBJ2-7; D might be TRBD1 (6 bases). Germline V gene lookup returns CDR1 LNHDA and CDR2 SQIVND (reference sequence). This CDR3 is 14 amino acids long. The V end lost 6 bases, the J end lost 3 bases, and 15 bases lay between the germline ends. In DNA, the CDR3 is TGTGCCAGTAGCCACCCAGGGGCCAACTACGAGCAGTACTTC. Protein: CASSHPGANYEQYF.

This clone was seen a few times. V gene TRBV27 combines with J gene TRBJ1-1, with a weak D call TRBD1 (5 bases). Germline CDR1 MNHEY, CDR2 SMNVEV (reference sequence). This CDR3 contains 15 residues. V gave up 4 bases and J gave up 1 base, with 13 bases separating them. The CDR3 nucleotides read TGTGCCAGCAGTTCGAACAGGTGGGAGAACACTGAAGCTTTCTTT. This codes for CASSSNRWENTEAFF.

J is TRBJ2-5 and V is TRBV7-3, with 9 bases identical to TRBD1. Germline trimming cut 5 bases from V and 3 bases from J; bases unmatched to any gene: 10. The CDR3 has 16 amino acids. Germline loops: CDR1 SGHTA, CDR2 FQGTGA. The chain's CDR3 is CASSPGTGRTKETQYF. The CDR3 nucleotides are TGTGCCAGCAGCCCCGGGACAGGGAGGACGAAAGAGACCCAGTACTTC.

The rearrangement joins TRBV15 to TRBJ1-5, with TRBD1 matching 7 bases. The ends lost 9 bases at V and 3 bases at J; junction bases unmatched: 8. The CDR3 loop spans 14 amino acids. Germline CDR1 LNHNV, CDR2 YYDKDF (reference sequence). The CDR3 coding sequence is TGTGCCACGGGCCCGACAGGGTACAATCAGCCCCAGCATTTT. As protein: CATGPTGYNQPQHF. Together with reference TRBV15 and TRBJ1-5, the CDR3 gives the full variable domain: DAMVIQNPRYQVTQFGKPVTLSCSQTLNHNVMYWYQQKSSQAPKLLFHYYDKDFNNEADTPDNFQSRRPNTSFCFLDIRSPGLGDTAMYLCATGPTGYNQPQHFGDGTRLSIL.

This chain links TRBV7-9 with TRBJ2-2; D is possibly TRBD2 (7 bases). With 5 bases removed from V and 6 bases from J, the gap between germline ends came to 13 bases. The CDR3 length is 14 residues. Germline CDR1 and CDR2: SEHNR and FQNEAQ (reference sequence). The CDR3: CASSLRGGAGELFF. For the CDR3, the DNA is TGTGCCAGCAGCCTCCGCGGGGGCGCCGGGGAGCTGTTTTTT.

This sequence joins TRBV7-8 and TRBJ2-4, with 9 bases that match TRBD1. The CDR3 runs 19 residues. The trim removed 4 bases at V and 0 bases at J, leaving 13 bases unmatched. Germline CDR1 is SGHVS and CDR2 is FQNEAQ. The CDR3 spells CASSSFIQGASIAKNIQYF. DNA of the CDR3: TGTGCCAGCAGCTCTTTTATACAGGGGGCGTCGATAGCCAAAAACATTCAGTACTTC.

This clone was detected only a few times. This sequence joins TRBV14 and TRBJ1-1; tentative D call: TRBD1 (5 bases). Germline assignment: CDR1 SGHDN and CDR2 FVKESK. Between the trimmed V and J ends, which lost 6 bases and 3 bases, there was a span of 14 bases. CDR3 length: 14 residues. The CDR3 DNA is TGTGCCAGCAGTCCAGGGTATTTGTACACTGAAGCTTTCTTT. It yields the protein CASSPGYLYTEAFF.

This clone was seen more than once but under ten times. The rearrangement links TRBV19 to TRBJ1-5; maybe TRBD1 (6 bases). The germline gives CDR1 LNHDA, CDR2 SQIVND (reference sequence). This CDR3 comprises 13 residues. V lost 10 bases and J lost 6, with 16 bases in between. The CDR3 region has the DNA TGTGCCACTAGATTGGGGGCGGGTCAGCCCCAGCATTTT. Residues: CATRLGAGQPQHF.

In its sample, this clone was seen a few times. The chain employs TRBV5-5 and TRBJ2-3; tentatively, D is TRBD1 (5 bases). The CDR3 consists of 14 residues. Germline CDR1 SGHKS, CDR2 YYEKEE (reference sequence). Between the trimmed V and J ends, which lost 5 bases and 0 bases, there was a span of 10 bases. This CDR3 reads CASSDSLSTDTQYF. The CDR3 DNA is TGTGCCAGCAGTGACAGCCTTAGCACAGATACGCAGTATTTT.

This clone was seen a handful of times. The chain recombines TRBV7-2 with TRBJ2-1; 7 bases agree with TRBD1. Trimming removed 8 bases from V and 6 bases from J; junction bases left unmatched: 10. Germline V gene sequence: CDR1 SGHTA, CDR2 FQGNSA. The CDR3 has 14 residues. CDR3 in DNA: TGTGCCAGCCGTCAGAGACAGGGATTCAATGAGCAGTTCTTC. Translating it yields CASRQRQGFNEQFF.

This clone was seen a single time. The chain combines TRBV5-3 with TRBJ2-1; 8 bases line up with TRBD1. TRBV5-3 is identified as an open reading frame with a role that is uncertain. The CDR3 consists of 14 residues. V trimming: 0 bases; J trimming: 9 bases; junction bases outside the gene matches: 5. The CDR3 bases are TGTGCCAGAAGCTTGGCGCGACAGGGGATTGAGCAGTTCTTC. It specifies CARSLARQGIEQFF.

The V gene is TRBV30, the J gene TRBJ1-3; 7 bases are shared with TRBD1. Unmatched junction bases numbered 5, after V lost 4 bases and J lost 14 bases. This CDR3 is built from 10 residues. In germline, CDR1 is GTSNPN, CDR2 SVGIG (reference sequence). The CDR3 region has the DNA TGTGCCTGGATGGCCGACAGGGTATATTTT. Translated: CAWMADRVYF.

This clone appeared a few times. The chain joins TRBV10-3 to TRBJ1-2, with D possibly matching TRBD1 (5 bases). The CDR3 length is 13 residues. Per the germline V gene, CDR1 is ENHRY and CDR2 is SYGVKD. The V end lost 0 bases, the J end lost 14 bases, and 16 bases lay between the germline ends. The CDR3 DNA reads as TGTGCCATCAGTGAGTCTCAGGACACGGCGGAAACCTTC. Amino acids: CAISESQDTAETF.

This chain joins TRBV6-5 and TRBJ1-3; D call uncertain. Trimming shortened V by 2 bases and J by 5 bases, and 13 bases separated the two germline ends. Germline V gene lookup returns CDR1 MNHEY and CDR2 SVGAGI. The CDR3 is made up of 15 amino acids. The CDR3 region is CASSYLPVWRNTIYF. CDR3 in DNA: TGTGCCAGCAGTTACCTCCCAGTCTGGCGAAACACCATATATTTT.

This clone was found a few times. The CDR3 protein is CASSLGQRNEQFF. CDR3 DNA: TGTGCCAGTAGTCTCGGACAGCGGAATGAGCAGTTCTTC. The V call is TRBV19, the J call TRBJ2-1, with D perhaps TRBD1 (6 bases). Looked up from germline, CDR1 is LNHDA and CDR2 is SQIVND (reference sequence). The CDR3 is 13 amino acids. V lost 5 bases and J 7 bases, leaving 12 bases between the germline ends.

This chain uses TRBV5-6 with TRBJ1-2, with D uncertain. Germline V gives CDR1 SGHDT, CDR2 YYEEEE. Trimming removed 4 bases at V and 2 bases at J, with 15 bases between. The CDR3 length is 15 residues. The CDR3 here is CASSQGYTGNYGYTF. Here the CDR3 DNA reads TGTGCCAGCAGCCAAGGTTATACCGGGAACTATGGCTACACCTTC.